This T cell receptor beta chain was observed in a study of a mutant IDH1 vaccine in newly diagnosed glioma. Background on the study: Every participant had undergone radiotherapy, temozolomide, or both before, and most underwent both.

TCRdb's table, derived via immunoSEQ multiplex PCR, lists solely in-frame clones and lacks some. The sample records roughly 74,000 clones, approximately 85% being singletons. Germline loops: CDR1 MDHEN, CDR2 SYDVKM. Trimming took off 4 bases at V and 3 bases at J, with 13 bases between the two ends. This CDR3 comprises 15 residues. Turning to this clone: The antigen is undetermined.

Time point meaning: week 23, last vaccination. Every vaccination contained 300 ug of the mutant IDH1 20-mer peptide and was paired with topical imiquimod. This TCR was recovered from a woman aged 45-59 years with glioma. Sequenced material: PBMCs, taken from a glioma patient whose treatment included an IDH1 peptide vaccine. This chain joins TRBV28 and TRBJ1-5, with D tentatively TRBD1 (6 bases). The CDR3 sequence: CASSSLRDNNQPQHF. The CDR3 nucleotides are TGTGCCAGCAGTTCCCTACGGGACAACAATCAGCCCCAGCATTTT.